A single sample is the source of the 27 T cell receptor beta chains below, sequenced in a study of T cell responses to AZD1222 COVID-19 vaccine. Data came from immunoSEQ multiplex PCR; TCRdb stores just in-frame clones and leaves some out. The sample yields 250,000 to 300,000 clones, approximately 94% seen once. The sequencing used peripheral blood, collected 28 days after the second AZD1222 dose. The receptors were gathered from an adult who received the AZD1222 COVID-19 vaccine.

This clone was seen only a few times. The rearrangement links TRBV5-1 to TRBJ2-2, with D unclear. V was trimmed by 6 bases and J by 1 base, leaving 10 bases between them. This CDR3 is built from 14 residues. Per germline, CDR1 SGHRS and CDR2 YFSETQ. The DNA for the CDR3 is TGCGCCAGCAACCCGACGGGGAACACCGGGGAGCTGTTTTTT. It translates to CASNPTGNTGELFF.

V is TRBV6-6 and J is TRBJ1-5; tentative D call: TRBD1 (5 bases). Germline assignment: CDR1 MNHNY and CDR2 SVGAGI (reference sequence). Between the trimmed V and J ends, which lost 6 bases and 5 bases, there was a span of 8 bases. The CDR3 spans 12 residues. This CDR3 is CASRRGDQPQHF. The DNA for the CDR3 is TGTGCCAGCAGACGAGGGGATCAGCCCCAGCATTTT.

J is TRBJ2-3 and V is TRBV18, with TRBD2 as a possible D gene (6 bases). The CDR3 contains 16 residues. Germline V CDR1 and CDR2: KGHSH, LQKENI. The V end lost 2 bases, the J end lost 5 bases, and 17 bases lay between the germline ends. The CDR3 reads CASSPGLAPRKDTQYF. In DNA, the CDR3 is TGTGCCAGCTCACCAGGGCTAGCGCCTAGGAAAGATACGCAGTATTTT.

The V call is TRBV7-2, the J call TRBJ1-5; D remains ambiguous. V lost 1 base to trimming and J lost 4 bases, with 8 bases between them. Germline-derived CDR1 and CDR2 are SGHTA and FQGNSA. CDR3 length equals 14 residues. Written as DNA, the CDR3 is TGTGCCAGCAGCTTAGGGTCAGCTAATCAGCCCCAGCATTTT. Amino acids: CASSLGSANQPQHF. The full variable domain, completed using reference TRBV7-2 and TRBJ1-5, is GAGVSQSPSNKVTEKGKDVELRCDPISGHTALYWYRQSLGQGLEFLIYFQGNSAPDKSGLPSDRFSAERTGGSVSTLTIQRTQQEDSAVYLCASSLGSANQPQHFGDGTRLSIL.

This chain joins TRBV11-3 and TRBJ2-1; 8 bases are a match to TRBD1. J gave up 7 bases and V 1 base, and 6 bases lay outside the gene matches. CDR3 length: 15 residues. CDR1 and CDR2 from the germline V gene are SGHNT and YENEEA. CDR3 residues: CASSLGQGAKNEQFF. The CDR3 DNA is TGTGCCAGCAGCTTAGGTCAGGGGGCTAAGAATGAGCAGTTCTTC. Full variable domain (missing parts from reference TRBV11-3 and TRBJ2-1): EAGVVQSPRYKIIEKKQPVAFWCNPISGHNTLYWYLQNLGQGPELLIRYENEEAVDDSQLPKDRFSAERLKGVDSTLKIQPAELGDSAVYLCASSLGQGAKNEQFFGPGTRLTVL.

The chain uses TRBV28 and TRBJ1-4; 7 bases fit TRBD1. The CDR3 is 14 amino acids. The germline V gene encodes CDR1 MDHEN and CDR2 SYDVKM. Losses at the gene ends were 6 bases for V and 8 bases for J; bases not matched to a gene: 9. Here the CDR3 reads CASRDRVGREKLFF. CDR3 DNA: TGTGCCAGCAGAGACAGGGTGGGGAGGGAAAAACTGTTTTTT.

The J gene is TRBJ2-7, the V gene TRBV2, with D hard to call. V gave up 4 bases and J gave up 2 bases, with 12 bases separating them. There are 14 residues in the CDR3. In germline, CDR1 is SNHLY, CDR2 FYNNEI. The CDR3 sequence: CASSVQEIPYEQYF. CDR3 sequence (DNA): TGTGCCAGCAGTGTTCAAGAAATACCCTACGAGCAGTACTTC.

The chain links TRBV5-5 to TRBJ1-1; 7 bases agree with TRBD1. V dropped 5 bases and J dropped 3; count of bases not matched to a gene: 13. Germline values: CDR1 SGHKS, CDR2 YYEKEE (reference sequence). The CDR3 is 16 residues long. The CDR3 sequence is CASSTRDSPLDTEAFF. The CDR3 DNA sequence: TGTGCCAGCAGTACCCGGGACAGCCCTCTGGACACTGAAGCTTTCTTT. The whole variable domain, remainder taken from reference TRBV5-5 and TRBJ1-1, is DAGVTQSPTHLIKTRGQQVTLRCSPISGHKSVSWYQQVLGQGPQFIFQYYEKEERGRGNFPDRFSARQFPNYSSELNVNALLLGDSALYLCASSTRDSPLDTEAFFGQGTRLTVV.

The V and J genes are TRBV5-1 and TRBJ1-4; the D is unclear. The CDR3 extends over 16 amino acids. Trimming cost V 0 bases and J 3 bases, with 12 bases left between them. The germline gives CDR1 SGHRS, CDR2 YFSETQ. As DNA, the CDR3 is TGCGCCAGCAGCTTGGGGTTCCAGGACTCTAATGAAAAACTGTTTTTT. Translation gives CASSLGFQDSNEKLFF. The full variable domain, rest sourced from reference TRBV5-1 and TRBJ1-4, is KAGVTQTPRYLIKTRGQQVTLSCSPISGHRSVSWYQQTPGQGLQFLFEYFSETQRNKGNFPGRFSGRQFSNSRSEMNVSTLELGDSALYLCASSLGFQDSNEKLFFGSGTQLSVL.

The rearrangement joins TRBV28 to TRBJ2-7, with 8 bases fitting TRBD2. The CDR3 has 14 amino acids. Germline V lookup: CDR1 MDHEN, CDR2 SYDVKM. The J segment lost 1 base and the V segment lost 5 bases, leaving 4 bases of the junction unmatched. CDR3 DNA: TGTGCCAGCAGTGGGGGACTAGAATCCTACGAGCAGTACTTC. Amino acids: CASSGGLESYEQYF.

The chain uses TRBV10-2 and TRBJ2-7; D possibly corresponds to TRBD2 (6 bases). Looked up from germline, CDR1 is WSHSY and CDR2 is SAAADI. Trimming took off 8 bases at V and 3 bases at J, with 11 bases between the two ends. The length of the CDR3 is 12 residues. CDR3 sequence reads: CASRAGYYEQYF. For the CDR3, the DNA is TGCGCCAGCCGGGCGGGGTACTACGAGCAGTACTTC.

The CDR3 sequence is CASLGSGNTIYF. The CDR3, as DNA: TGTGCCAGCCTCGGGTCTGGAAACACCATATATTTT. The chain carries TRBV28 and TRBJ1-3; D remains unclear. CDR1 MDHEN and CDR2 SYDVKM come from the germline V gene. The length of the CDR3 is 12 residues. Trimming took off 8 bases at V and 1 base at J, with 6 bases between the two ends. The variable domain in full, completed from reference TRBV28 and TRBJ1-3, reads DVKVTQSSRYLVKRTGEKVFLECVQDMDHENMFWYRQDPGLGLRLIYFSYDVKMKEKGDIPEGYSVSREKKERFSLILESASTNQTSMYLCASLGSGNTIYFGEGSWLTVV.

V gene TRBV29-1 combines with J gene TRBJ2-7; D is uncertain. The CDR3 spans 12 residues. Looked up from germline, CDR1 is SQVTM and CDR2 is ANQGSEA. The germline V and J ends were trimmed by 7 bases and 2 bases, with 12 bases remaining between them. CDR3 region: CSARGRTYEQYF. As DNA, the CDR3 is TGCAGCGCCCGCGGCAGGACCTACGAGCAGTACTTC.

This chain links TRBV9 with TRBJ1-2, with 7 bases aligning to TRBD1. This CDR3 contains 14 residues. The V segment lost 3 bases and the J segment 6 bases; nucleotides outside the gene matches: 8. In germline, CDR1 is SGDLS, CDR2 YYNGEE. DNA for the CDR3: TGTGCCAGCAGCGGTGGGGACAGCCGTCATGGCTACACCTTC. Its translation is CASSGGDSRHGYTF.

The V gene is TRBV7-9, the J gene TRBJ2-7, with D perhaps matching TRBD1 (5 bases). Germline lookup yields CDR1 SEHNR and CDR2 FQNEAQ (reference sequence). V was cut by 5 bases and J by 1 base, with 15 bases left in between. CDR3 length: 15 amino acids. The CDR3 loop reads CASSPRVQGSYEQYF. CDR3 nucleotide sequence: TGTGCCAGCAGCCCTAGAGTCCAGGGTTCCTACGAGCAGTACTTC.

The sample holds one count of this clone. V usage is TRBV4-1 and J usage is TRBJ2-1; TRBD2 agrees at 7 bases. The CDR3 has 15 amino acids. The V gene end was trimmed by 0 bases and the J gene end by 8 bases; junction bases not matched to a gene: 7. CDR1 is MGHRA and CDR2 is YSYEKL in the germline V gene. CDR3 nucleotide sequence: TGCGCCAGCAGCCAAGAACGAAGCGGGGTCGATGAGCAGTTCTTC. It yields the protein CASSQERSGVDEQFF.

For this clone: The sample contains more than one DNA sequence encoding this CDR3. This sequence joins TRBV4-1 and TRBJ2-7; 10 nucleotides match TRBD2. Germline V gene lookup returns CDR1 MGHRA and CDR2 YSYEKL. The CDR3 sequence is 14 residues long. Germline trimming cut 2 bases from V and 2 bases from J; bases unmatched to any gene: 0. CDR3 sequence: CASSQTSGAYEQYF. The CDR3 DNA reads TGCGCCAGCAGCCAAACTAGCGGGGCCTACGAGCAGTACTTC.

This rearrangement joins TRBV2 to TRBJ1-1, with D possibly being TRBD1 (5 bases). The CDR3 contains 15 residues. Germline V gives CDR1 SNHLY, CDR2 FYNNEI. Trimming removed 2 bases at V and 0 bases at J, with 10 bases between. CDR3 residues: CASSEYGAMNTEAFF. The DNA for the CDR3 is TGTGCCAGCAGTGAATATGGGGCGATGAACACTGAAGCTTTCTTT.

The CDR3 here is CASTPTGLGGYTF. CDR3 nucleotides: TGTGCCAGCACCCCGACAGGGTTGGGTGGCTACACCTTC. V gene TRBV28 combines with J gene TRBJ1-2; 7 bases agree with TRBD1. The V segment lost 7 bases and the J segment 7 bases; nucleotides outside the gene matches: 9. Germline CDR1 MDHEN, CDR2 SYDVKM. The CDR3 extends over 13 amino acids.

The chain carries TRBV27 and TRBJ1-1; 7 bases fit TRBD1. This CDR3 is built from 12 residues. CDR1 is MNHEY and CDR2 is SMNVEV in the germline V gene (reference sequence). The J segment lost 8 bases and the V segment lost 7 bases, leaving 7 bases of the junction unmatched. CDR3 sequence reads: CASMGGGGEAFF. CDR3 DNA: TGTGCCAGCATGGGAGGGGGCGGGGAAGCTTTCTTT.

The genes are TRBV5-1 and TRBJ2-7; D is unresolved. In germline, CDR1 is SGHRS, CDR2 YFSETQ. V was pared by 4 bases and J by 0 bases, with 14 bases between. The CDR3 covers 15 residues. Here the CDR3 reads CASSPGPDLSYEQYF. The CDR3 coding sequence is TGCGCCAGCAGCCCCGGTCCAGATCTCTCCTACGAGCAGTACTTC. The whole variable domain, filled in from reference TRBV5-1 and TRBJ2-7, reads KAGVTQTPRYLIKTRGQQVTLSCSPISGHRSVSWYQQTPGQGLQFLFEYFSETQRNKGNFPGRFSGRQFSNSRSEMNVSTLELGDSALYLCASSPGPDLSYEQYFGPGTRLTVT.

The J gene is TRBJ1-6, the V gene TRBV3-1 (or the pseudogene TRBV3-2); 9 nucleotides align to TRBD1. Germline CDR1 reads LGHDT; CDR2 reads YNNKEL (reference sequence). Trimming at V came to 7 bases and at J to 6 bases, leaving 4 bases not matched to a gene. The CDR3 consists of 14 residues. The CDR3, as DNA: TGTGCCAGCACCAAGACAGGGGGTAATTCACCCCTCCACTTT. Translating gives CASTKTGGNSPLHF.

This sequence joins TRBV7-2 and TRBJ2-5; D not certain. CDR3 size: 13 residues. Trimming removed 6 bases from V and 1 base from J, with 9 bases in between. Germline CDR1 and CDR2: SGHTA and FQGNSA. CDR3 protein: CASSLTLQETQYF. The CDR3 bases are TGTGCCAGCAGTCTGACTCTCCAAGAGACCCAGTACTTC. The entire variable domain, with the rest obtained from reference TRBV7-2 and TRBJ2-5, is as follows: GAGVSQSPSNKVTEKGKDVELRCDPISGHTALYWYRQSLGQGLEFLIYFQGNSAPDKSGLPSDRFSAERTGGSVSTLTIQRTQQEDSAVYLCASSLTLQETQYFGPGTRLLVL.

CDR3: CASKKYKAYGYTF. In DNA form, the CDR3 reads TGTGCCAGCAAGAAGTACAAGGCCTATGGCTACACCTTC. This rearrangement joins TRBV28 to TRBJ1-2; D unclear. The CDR3 has 13 amino acids. Germline V gene lookup returns CDR1 MDHEN and CDR2 SYDVKM. Trimming removed 7 bases from V and 4 bases from J, with 13 bases in between.

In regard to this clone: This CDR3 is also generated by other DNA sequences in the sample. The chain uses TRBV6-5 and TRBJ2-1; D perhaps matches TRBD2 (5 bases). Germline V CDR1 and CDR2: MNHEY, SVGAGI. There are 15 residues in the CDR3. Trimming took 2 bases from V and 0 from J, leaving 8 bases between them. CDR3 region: CASSYGRGSYNEQFF. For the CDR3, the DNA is TGTGCCAGCAGTTACGGCCGGGGCTCCTACAATGAGCAGTTCTTC.

CDR3 coding DNA: TGTGCCAGCAGCCGCCGAGTAAGCGGGAGTGCCAATGAGCAGTTCTTC. Translation gives CASSRRVSGSANEQFF. The chain employs TRBV13 and TRBJ2-1; 8 bases align to TRBD2. V lost 5 bases, J lost 6 bases, and 12 bases stayed unmatched. This CDR3 region has 16 residues. Germline CDR1 is PRHDT and CDR2 is FYEKMQ (reference sequence).

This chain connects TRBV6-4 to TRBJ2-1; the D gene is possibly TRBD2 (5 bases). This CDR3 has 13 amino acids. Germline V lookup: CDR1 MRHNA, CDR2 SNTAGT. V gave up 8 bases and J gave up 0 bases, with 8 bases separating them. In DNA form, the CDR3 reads TGTGCCAGCGGTGGGAGCTCCTACAATGAGCAGTTCTTC. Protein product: CASGGSSYNEQFF.